The 5 T cell receptor beta chains below come from one sample, sequenced in a study of technical replicates of blood from a few donors (TCRdb year 2017). The library was generated by the immunoSEQ multiplex PCR assay. The table was pulled from immuneACCESS by TCRdb, which kept in-frame rearrangements only. Such tables lose some clones; where checked, under half of the loss comes from unresolved V genes, and the rest has no known cause. The sample has 75,000 to 90,000 clones on record, around nine tenths of them singletons. The leading ten clones occupy about 0.26% of the sample. The sample taken for sequencing was T cells isolated from PBMCs. The receptors were sampled from a human donor in good health.

V gene TRBV15 combines with J gene TRBJ2-7; the match to TRBD1 covers 8 bases. Germline lookup yields CDR1 LNHNV and CDR2 YYDKDF (reference sequence). The CDR3 covers 16 residues. J lost 3 bases, V lost 5 bases, and 12 bases had no gene match. CDR3 residues: CATSVDGPGGVYEQYF. The CDR3 nucleotides are TGTGCCACCAGCGTCGACGGGCCAGGGGGCGTCTACGAGCAGTACTTC.

This CDR3 is CASSGGDRGPFYQETQYF. DNA for the CDR3: TGTGCCAGCAGCGGAGGGGACAGGGGCCCTTTTTATCAAGAGACCCAGTACTTC. The rearrangement links TRBV9 to TRBJ2-5; 10 bases agree with TRBD1. Trimming at V came to 3 bases and at J to 2 bases, leaving 13 bases not matched to a gene. The CDR3 loop spans 18 amino acids. Germline lookup yields CDR1 SGDLS and CDR2 YYNGEE.

This clone was counted a single time. The gene calls are TRBV21-1 and TRBJ2-1; the D call in the table, TRBD2, was not verified against the DNA. TRBV21-1 constitutes a pseudogene. This CDR3 comprises 16 residues. CDR3 protein: CASRVKAGRSYNEQFF. The CDR3 region has the DNA TGTGCCAGCAGGGTAAAAGCGGGGCGATCCTACAATGAGCAGTTCTTC.

This chain connects TRBV4-1 to TRBJ1-2; 8 positions match TRBD1. The ends lost 0 bases at V and 11 bases at J; junction bases unmatched: 8. Germline-derived CDR1 and CDR2 are MGHRA and YSYEKL. The CDR3 covers 14 residues. In nucleotides, the CDR3 is TGCGCCAGCAGCCAAGATGAGGTCAGGGGGCGGTACACCTTC. Its protein is CASSQDEVRGRYTF.

The V and J genes are TRBV7-6 and TRBJ1-1, with D uncertain. This CDR3 contains 13 residues. Trimming removed 5 bases from V and 1 base from J, with 8 bases in between. Germline V gene lookup returns CDR1 SGHVS and CDR2 FNYEAQ. CDR3 DNA sequence: TGTGCCAGCAGCCCTCCGGGGAACACTGAAGCTTTCTTT. This encodes CASSPPGNTEAFF.